Described below is a single T cell receptor beta chain sequence and its context. A second PCR, run for roughly 7 to 12 cycles, used a sample-barcoded 5' primer plus a J-beta primer mix. All samples gave at least 2.5 million CDR3-containing paired-end reads. TCRdb re-analysed the 5' RACE reads in MiXCR, keeping a single row per CDR3 protein. The data contain 1.5 million to 2 million distinct CDR3 sequences, roughly 49% of them singletons. The entry originates in a study of blood T cells in healthy people across ages. The CDR3 is 16 amino acids. Germline values: CDR1 MGHRA, CDR2 YSYEKL. Trimming at V came to 4 bases and at J to 6 bases, leaving 9 bases not matched to a gene. There were healthy Caucasian individuals from Russia, aged 6 to 90, serving as donors.

The receptor comes from a woman aged 40 to 50 in good health. Sequencing input: blood. This rearrangement joins TRBV4-1 to TRBJ1-6; 7 bases align to TRBD1. The CDR3 DNA sequence: TGCGCCAGCAGCCTTAGGGACCGGGACAGTAATTCACCCCTCCACTTT. This sequence encodes CASSLRDRDSNSPLHF.